The 27 T cell receptor beta chains below were found in one sample sequenced in a study of cytomegalovirus exposure and HLA in healthy donors. PCR involved 60 Vbeta and 13 Jbeta primers. The table came from immunoSEQ multiplex PCR; TCRdb's copy has only in-frame clones and leaves some out. Among more than 80,000 clones listed, approximately 70% were seen once. The sequenced sample consisted of PBMCs. Source of these receptors: a man aged 45-60 years in good health and CMV-seronegative.

This clone was observed a few times. This sequence joins TRBV7-3 and TRBJ1-3; D possibly corresponds to TRBD1 (5 bases). Trimming left V 2 bases short and J 1 base short, with 15 bases between. The CDR3 is 17 residues long. The germline gives CDR1 SGHTA, CDR2 FQGTGA. The CDR3 bases are TGTGCCAGCAGCTTACTGGACGGTGCAGGGTCTGGAAACACCATATATTTT. It encodes CASSLLDGAGSGNTIYF.

This clone was found once. The rearrangement uses TRBV18 and TRBJ2-7, with D possibly matching TRBD2 (6 bases). The CDR3 has 14 amino acids. Trimming stripped 6 bases from V and 1 base from J, with 13 bases between. The germline V gene has CDR1 KGHSH and CDR2 LQKENI. The CDR3 is CASSTNGGSYEQYF. Here the CDR3 DNA reads TGTGCCAGCTCGACTAACGGGGGTTCCTACGAGCAGTACTTC.

This chain links TRBV4-3 with TRBJ1-2, with 8 positions matching TRBD1. The germline V gene has CDR1 LGHNA and CDR2 YSLEER. Trimming at V came to 0 bases and at J to 4 bases, leaving 4 bases not matched to a gene. The CDR3 loop spans 15 amino acids. As DNA, the CDR3 is TGCGCCAGCAGCCAAGATTCAGGGGGCCCCTATGGCTACACCTTC. As protein: CASSQDSGGPYGYTF.

V usage is TRBV18 and J usage is TRBJ2-5, with 7 bases identical to TRBD1. Looked up from germline, CDR1 is KGHSH and CDR2 is LQKENI. CDR3 length: 13 amino acids. With V trimmed by 4 bases and J by 7 bases, 6 bases remained unmatched. The CDR3, as DNA: TGTGCCAGCTCACAACGAGCAGGGGGGACCCAGTACTTC. Translating gives CASSQRAGGTQYF.

This clone came up a few times. V and J are TRBV7-9 and TRBJ2-3, with a weak D call TRBD2 (6 bases). The CDR3 length is 16 residues. Trimming pared 3 bases from V and 2 bases from J, leaving 15 bases between. Germline CDR1 is SEHNR and CDR2 is FQNEAQ (reference sequence). The CDR3 is CASSLSSGRSTDTQYF. CDR3 DNA: TGTGCCAGCAGCTTGAGTAGTGGGAGGTCCACAGATACGCAGTATTTT.

The chain carries TRBV7-9 and TRBJ1-2; TRBD1 is a possible D gene (5 bases). The CDR3 is 14 residues long. The V end was cut by 1 base, the J end by 6 bases, with 12 bases between. Germline V gene sequence: CDR1 SEHNR, CDR2 FQNEAQ (reference sequence). DNA of the CDR3: TGTGCCAGCAGCTTAGGATCAGGGTCCCATGGCTACACCTTC. It encodes CASSLGSGSHGYTF.

The chain uses TRBV5-1 and TRBJ2-1; 9 nucleotides match TRBD2. Trimming removed 5 bases from V and 1 base from J; junction bases left unmatched: 7. The V gene's germline CDR1 is SGHRS and CDR2 YFSETQ. The length of the CDR3 is 16 residues. The CDR3 is CASSKFSGSSYNEQFF. CDR3 in DNA: TGCGCCAGCAGTAAATTTAGCGGGAGTTCCTACAATGAGCAGTTCTTC.

This chain joins TRBV10-3 and TRBJ2-7; 9 bases are shared with TRBD1. Looked up from germline, CDR1 is ENHRY and CDR2 is SYGVKD. This CDR3 region has 15 residues. With V trimmed by 6 bases and J by 6 bases, 12 bases remained unmatched. CDR3 coding DNA: TGTGCCATCAGGTCCGCCGGGACAGGGTCTTTCGAGCAGTACTTC. Translation gives CAIRSAGTGSFEQYF.

V and J are TRBV5-6 and TRBJ1-6, with D possibly being TRBD1 (6 bases). Germline V lookup: CDR1 SGHDT, CDR2 YYEEEE. Trimming took off 6 bases at V and 10 bases at J, with 20 bases between the two ends. The CDR3 length is 15 residues. The DNA of the CDR3 is TGTGCCAGCACCCTGGGTCCGGCGCAGGGGTCACCCCTCCACTTT. Translation gives CASTLGPAQGSPLHF.

V is TRBV19 and J is TRBJ1-6; D is ambiguous. Between the trimmed V and J ends, which lost 1 base and 0 bases, there was a span of 16 bases. The V gene's germline CDR1 is LNHDA and CDR2 SQIVND (reference sequence). CDR3 length: 19 residues. In nucleotides, the CDR3 is TGTGCCAGTAGTATAGGCGTCTACCGGAGGAGCTCCTATAATTCACCCCTCCACTTT. This gives the protein CASSIGVYRRSSYNSPLHF.

The V and J genes are TRBV10-3 and TRBJ1-1; weak D call: TRBD1 (6 bases). Trimming took off 2 bases at V and 1 base at J, with 8 bases between the two ends. CDR3 length: 14 residues. Per germline, CDR1 ENHRY and CDR2 SYGVKD. The CDR3 is CAISETGPNTEAFF. Written as DNA, the CDR3 is TGTGCCATCAGTGAGACAGGGCCGAACACTGAAGCTTTCTTT.

The rearrangement joins TRBV14 to TRBJ2-3, with 14 bases lining up with TRBD2. The CDR3 is made up of 19 amino acids. Germline V gene data show CDR1 as SGHDN and CDR2 as FVKESK. The trim removed 1 base at V and 4 bases at J, leaving 10 bases unmatched. The DNA for the CDR3 is TGTGCCAGCAGCCAAGTCTTCGCGGGACTAGCGGGAGTACCAGATACGCAGTATTTT. It encodes CASSQVFAGLAGVPDTQYF.

The CDR3 spells CASSVAARVGTEAFF. The CDR3 region has the DNA TGTGCCAGCAGCGTAGCTGCCAGGGTGGGCACTGAAGCTTTCTTT. This sequence joins TRBV9 and TRBJ1-1, with a possible D match to TRBD1 (5 bases). The germline V gene encodes CDR1 SGDLS and CDR2 YYNGEE. This CDR3 comprises 15 residues. V lost 0 bases and J 4 bases, leaving 13 bases between the germline ends. Full variable domain (outside the CDR3, taken from reference TRBV9 and TRBJ1-1): DSGVTQTPKHLITATGQRVTLRCSPRSGDLSVYWYQQSLDQGLQFLIQYYNGEERAKGNILERFSAQQFPDLHSELNLSSLELGDSALYFCASSVAARVGTEAFFGQGTRLTVV.

V and J are TRBV30 and TRBJ1-1; no definite D call. The CDR3 length is 15 residues. Between the trimmed V and J ends, which lost 0 bases and 0 bases, there was a span of 11 bases. The germline V gene has CDR1 GTSNPN and CDR2 SVGIG (reference sequence). CDR3 protein: CAWSVGSYMNTEAFF. In nucleotides, the CDR3 is TGTGCCTGGAGTGTGGGCAGCTACATGAACACTGAAGCTTTCTTT. Combining the CDR3 with reference TRBV30 and TRBJ1-1 gives the whole variable domain SQTIHQWPATLVQPVGSPLSLECTVEGTSNPNLYWYRQAAGRGLQLLFYSVGIGQISSEVPQNLSASRPQDRQFILSSKKLLLSDSGFYLCAWSVGSYMNTEAFFGQGTRLTVV.

This clone showed up just a few times. The chain employs TRBV5-6 and TRBJ2-2; 8 nucleotides align to TRBD1. Germline values: CDR1 SGHDT, CDR2 YYEEEE. This CDR3 is built from 16 residues. V lost 0 bases to trimming and J lost 3 bases; unmatched junction nucleotides: 4. The CDR3 nucleotides are TGTGCCAGCAGCTTGGGCCAGGGGGCATACACCGGGGAGCTGTTTTTT. Residues: CASSLGQGAYTGELFF.

The V and J genes are TRBV6-1 and TRBJ1-5; 11 bases agree with TRBD1. Trimming cost V 8 bases and J 6 bases; bases outside gene matches: 6. The germline V gene has CDR1 MNHNS and CDR2 SASEGT. The CDR3 length is 14 residues. The CDR3 reads CASAQDRGPQPQHF. CDR3 DNA: TGTGCCAGCGCCCAGGACAGGGGGCCTCAGCCCCAGCATTTT.

This chain links TRBV5-7 with TRBJ1-5, with 10 bases matching TRBD1. TRBV5-7 is labeled an ORF, and its function is uncertain. The V and J ends lost 4 bases and 2 bases, in that order; junction bases with no gene match: 3. There are 15 residues in the CDR3. CDR3 amino acids: CASSRGQGRNQPQHF. CDR3 bases: TGTGCCAGCAGCCGGGGACAGGGGCGCAATCAGCCCCAGCATTTT.

CDR3 amino acids: CASSFGLAGGSEQFF. The CDR3 DNA reads TGTGCCAGCAGCTTCGGACTAGCGGGGGGGAGTGAGCAGTTCTTC. V and J are TRBV5-6 and TRBJ2-1; TRBD2 aligns across 15 bases. The J segment lost 9 bases and the V segment lost 2 bases, leaving 3 bases of the junction unmatched. The CDR3 covers 15 residues. Germline V gene sequence: CDR1 SGHDT, CDR2 YYEEEE.

The chain employs TRBV5-1 and TRBJ2-7; 9 nucleotides match TRBD1. This CDR3 has 13 amino acids. Germline-derived CDR1 and CDR2 are SGHRS and YFSETQ. J was trimmed by 6 bases and V by 4 bases; bases with no gene match: 5. CDR3 in amino acids: CASSQPGQGEQYF. The CDR3, as DNA: TGCGCCAGCAGCCAACCGGGACAGGGCGAGCAGTACTTC.

This chain connects TRBV2 to TRBJ2-7, with TRBD1 as a possible D gene (6 bases). The CDR3 is made up of 14 amino acids. Between the trimmed V and J ends, which lost 10 bases and 0 bases, there was a span of 16 bases. CDR1 is SNHLY, CDR2 FYNNEI, per germline. The chain's CDR3 is CATRPGQRSYEQYF. CDR3 DNA: TGTGCCACCCGACCCGGACAGCGCTCCTACGAGCAGTACTTC.

The chain links TRBV29-1 to TRBJ2-3; 7 bases line up with TRBD2. V lost 4 bases, J lost 2 bases, and 3 bases stayed unmatched. The CDR3 is 13 residues long. Germline values: CDR1 SQVTM, CDR2 ANQGSEA. The chain's CDR3 is CSVGGGNTDTQYF. The CDR3 DNA follows: TGCAGCGTTGGGGGGGGAAACACAGATACGCAGTATTTT.

The chain combines TRBV27 with TRBJ2-3; 9 bases are shared with TRBD2. The CDR3 covers 17 residues. Trimming took 2 bases from V and 3 from J; bases not matched to a gene: 9. In germline, CDR1 is MNHEY, CDR2 SMNVEV (reference sequence). The CDR3 DNA is TGTGCCAGCAGTTTAAGGGGTGAAGGACTAGCGACAGATACGCAGTATTTT. Encoded protein: CASSLRGEGLATDTQYF.

The CDR3 nucleotides are TGCAGCGTTGCCGGAGGGTGGGATAGCAATCAGCCCCAGCATTTT. Translated, it gives CSVAGGWDSNQPQHF. This chain connects TRBV29-1 to TRBJ1-5; D remains ambiguous. Per germline, CDR1 SQVTM and CDR2 ANQGSEA. V was shortened by 4 bases and J by 0 bases, with 13 bases between the two germline ends. The CDR3 spans 15 residues.

This clone was found a few times. Other DNA sequences of this sample code for an identical CDR3. The chain employs TRBV9 and TRBJ1-2; TRBD1 matches at 10 bases. V was pared by 3 bases and J by 4 bases, with 6 bases of the junction left unmatched. Looked up from germline, CDR1 is SGDLS and CDR2 is YYNGEE. This CDR3 is built from 15 residues. The CDR3 spells CASSEGQGIGYGYTF. In DNA, the CDR3 is TGTGCCAGCAGCGAGGGACAGGGGATCGGCTATGGCTACACCTTC.

The chain is built from TRBV4-3 and TRBJ2-3; the D gene is possibly TRBD1 (6 bases). Per germline, CDR1 LGHNA and CDR2 YSLEER. The CDR3 has 16 residues. Trimming took off 0 bases at V and 4 bases at J, with 14 bases between the two ends. The CDR3 DNA reads as TGCGCCAGCAGCCAAGATTTTAACAGGGTAGCAGATACGCAGTATTTT. As protein: CASSQDFNRVADTQYF.

This clone was seen only a few times. The rearrangement uses TRBV6-5 and TRBJ2-3; D gene unclear. The CDR3 is 14 amino acids. V lost 2 bases and J 2 bases, leaving 8 bases between the germline ends. Per germline, CDR1 MNHEY and CDR2 SVGAGI. Written as DNA, the CDR3 is TGTGCCAGCAGTTACGGCCCCAACACAGATACGCAGTATTTT. This codes for CASSYGPNTDTQYF.

The chain uses TRBV7-9 and TRBJ1-1, with D perhaps matching TRBD1 (5 bases). Trimming pared 5 bases from V and 1 base from J, leaving 8 bases between. Germline V lookup: CDR1 SEHNR, CDR2 FQNEAQ (reference sequence). The CDR3 is 13 amino acids. The CDR3 nucleotides are TGTGCCAGCAGCGTTCAGGGGAACACTGAAGCTTTCTTT. It specifies CASSVQGNTEAFF.